This is a list of T cell receptor beta chains from one sample in a study of spatial heterogeneity in lung cancer. TCRdb independently ran MiXCR on the 5' RACE reads; one entry per CDR3 protein. This table holds roughly 5,100 distinct CDR3 sequences, 28% found once. Here the sequenced sample was PBMCs, taken at surgery. Receptors were obtained from a male donor with early-stage non-small cell lung cancer. CDR3s include the opening cysteine and the closing phenylalanine or tryptophan. The D gene is left open where the match is weak. Rows give clone size only sometimes, using once, few, many, or a class for an expanded clone.

CDR3 DNA | CDR3 protein | V gene | clone size | J gene | D gene
TGCGCCAGCAGCCACCGACAGGGAGGGCCCTTCCGGGGCTACACCTTC | CASSHRQGGPFRGYTF | TRBV4-1 | NA | TRBJ1-2 | TRBD1
TGCAGCGTTGATTCGGCAGCCCGTGATGGCTACACCTTC | CSVDSAARDGYTF | TRBV29-1 | NA | TRBJ1-2 | NA
TGTGCCAGCAGTTTAGATTGGGGGAGCTACACCTTC | CASSLDWGSYTF | TRBV12-3/TRBV12-4 | NA | TRBJ1-2 | NA
TGCAGCGTCCAGATACAGAACCTCTACGAGCAGTACTTC | CSVQIQNLYEQYF | TRBV29-1 | few | TRBJ2-7 | NA
TGCAGTGCCCCGGGAACCTACGAGCAGTACTTC | CSAPGTYEQYF | TRBV20-1 | medium-sized | TRBJ2-7 | NA
TGTGCCACCAGTGATCTTGACAGTTACGAGCAGTACTTC | CATSDLDSYEQYF | TRBV24-1 | medium-sized | TRBJ2-7 | NA
TGCGCCAGCAGCTTCGACGGTAACACTGAAGCTTTCTTT | CASSFDGNTEAFF | TRBV5-1 | medium-sized | TRBJ1-1 | NA
TGTGCCAGCAGTTTAGCGGGAGGCCTCAACGAGCAGTACTTC | CASSLAGGLNEQYF | TRBV28 | NA | TRBJ2-7 | TRBD2
TGTGCCAGCAGCTTAGTACAGGAGACCCAGTACTTC | CASSLVQETQYF | TRBV11-2 | NA | TRBJ2-5 | NA
TGTGCCAGCAGTTCCCAACAGGGCTCAAGCAATCAGCCCCAGCATTTT | CASSSQQGSSNQPQHF | TRBV28 | few | TRBJ1-5 | NA
TGTGCCAGCAGCTTGCCCTGGAGGACTAGCGGCACCGGGGAGCTGTTTTTT | CASSLPWRTSGTGELFF | TRBV7-9 | many | TRBJ2-2 | TRBD2
TGCAGTGCTATCCGTCCGGGACTAGCGAACAATGAGCAGTTCTTC | CSAIRPGLANNEQFF | TRBV20-1 | few | TRBJ2-1 | TRBD2
TGCAGTGCTAGAGATTTGGACCCAGAAAACACCATATATTTT | CSARDLDPENTIYF | TRBV20-1 | NA | TRBJ1-3 | NA
TGTGCCAGCAGCCAAGAAGTTAGGCAGACCTACAATGAGCAGTTCTTC | CASSQEVRQTYNEQFF | TRBV4-2 | few | TRBJ2-1 | NA
TGTGCCAGCAGCCCGGACAGGTGGTCCTATGGCTACACCTTC | CASSPDRWSYGYTF | TRBV7-3 | once | TRBJ1-2 | TRBD1
TGCGCCAGCAGCTTAGTAGCGGGAGAAGAGGAGACCCAGTACTTC | CASSLVAGEEETQYF | TRBV5-1 | medium-sized | TRBJ2-5 | TRBD2
TGTGCCAGCAGCGCCTCCGAGGGGGCTCTCACCGGGGAGCTGTTTTTT | CASSASEGALTGELFF | TRBV7-3 | medium-sized | TRBJ2-2 | TRBD1
TGTGCCAGCAGTTTGCAGGGGTTTCGATCTGAAGCTTTCTTT | CASSLQGFRSEAFF | TRBV27 | medium-sized | TRBJ1-1 | NA
TGTGCCAGCAGCGTTAAGGGGGGTCACACTGAAGCTTTCTTT | CASSVKGGHTEAFF | TRBV7-3 | NA | TRBJ1-1 | NA
TGCGCCAGCAGCCCACTAGCGAGCTCCTACAATGAGCAGTTCTTC | CASSPLASSYNEQFF | TRBV5-1 | NA | TRBJ2-1 | TRBD2
TGTGCCAGCAGCTTGGTAGGGCAGCCCCAGCATTTT | CASSLVGQPQHF | TRBV5-8 | NA | TRBJ1-5 | NA
TGTGCCAGCAGCGCTCCGCGAAGGGGGAAATCTTGGTATTTT | CASSAPRRGKSWYF | TRBV11-2 | medium-sized | TRBJ2-3 | NA
TGCAGTGCTGAGAGGTGGGACGGAACTAACTATGGCTACACCTTC | CSAERWDGTNYGYTF | TRBV20-1 | many | TRBJ1-2 | NA
TGTGCCAGCATGATGACAGGGCCCTATGGCTACACCTTC | CASMMTGPYGYTF | TRBV2 | many | TRBJ1-2 | TRBD1
TGCAGTGCTAGTCAGGGGTTGAAGGAGACCCAGTACTTC | CSASQGLKETQYF | TRBV20-1 | NA | TRBJ2-5 | NA
TGTGCCAGCTCACTTGGGACAGGGGTAGATCAGCCCCAGCATTTT | CASSLGTGVDQPQHF | TRBV18 | NA | TRBJ1-5 | TRBD1
TGTGCCAGCAGCTTGGTTAGGACAGCAAACAATGAGCAGTTCTTC | CASSLVRTANNEQFF | TRBV5-6 | NA | TRBJ2-1 | NA
TGTGCCAGCAGCCGAACGACTAACAGGGACTACTCACCCCTCCACTTT | CASSRTTNRDYSPLHF | TRBV7-6 | few | TRBJ1-6 | NA
TGTGCCAGCTCACCACCGAGTCTTTCGGAGACCCAGTACTTC | CASSPPSLSETQYF | TRBV18 | medium-sized | TRBJ2-5 | NA
TGTGCCACCAGCAGAGATTATGGGGACGGGAGCACAGATACGCAGTATTTT | CATSRDYGDGSTDTQYF | TRBV15 | NA | TRBJ2-3 | NA
TGTGCCAGCAGCTTTAGCAACAATGAGCAGTTCTTC | CASSFSNNEQFF | TRBV7-9 | NA | TRBJ2-1 | NA
TGTGCCAGTAGTAACAACCGTCACCAGCCCCAGCATTTT | CASSNNRHQPQHF | TRBV19 | medium-sized | TRBJ1-5 | NA
TGTGCCAGCAGCCCCTTCCCCGGGACTAGCGGGAGGGGGTACAATGAGCAGTTCTTC | CASSPFPGTSGRGYNEQFF | TRBV28 | medium-sized | TRBJ2-1 | TRBD2
TGTGCCAGCAGTTTCGGGAAGGGAGATACGCAGTATTTT | CASSFGKGDTQYF | TRBV27 | medium-sized | TRBJ2-3 | NA
TGCGCCAGCAGCCTAGGGACAGGGAAGGAAAAACTGTTTTTT | CASSLGTGKEKLFF | TRBV5-1 | medium-sized | TRBJ1-4 | TRBD1
TGTGCTAGTGGTCCCCCGATGAGGAAGGATATCACTGAAGCTTTCTTT | CASGPPMRKDITEAFF | TRBV12-5 | NA | TRBJ1-1 | NA
TGTGCCAGCAGCTCGGACAGGGGCTCTTTCGGGAATTCACCCCTCCACTTT | CASSSDRGSFGNSPLHF | TRBV7-9 | NA | TRBJ1-6 | TRBD1
TGTGCCAGCAGCTTCGAGACAGGCGACCAAGAGACCCAGTACTTC | CASSFETGDQETQYF | TRBV28 | few | TRBJ2-5 | NA
TGCGCCAGCAGCTTTATGGAGGCCCAAGAGACCCAGTACTTC | CASSFMEAQETQYF | TRBV5-1 | medium-sized | TRBJ2-5 | NA
TGTGCCAGCAGCTCCCAGGACAGGGCTATTCAGCCCCAGCATTTT | CASSSQDRAIQPQHF | TRBV7-9 | NA | TRBJ1-5 | TRBD1
TGTGCCATCAGTCGTACCGGGACCCCGGCGGCAGATACGCAGTATTTT | CAISRTGTPAADTQYF | TRBV10-3 | NA | TRBJ2-3 | NA
TGTGCCAGCAGTTTCATTCTGGGCCCGAATTCACCCCTCCACTTT | CASSFILGPNSPLHF | TRBV28 | few | TRBJ1-6 | NA
TGTGCCAGCTCACCACCGGCAGGGCAAGCTTTCTTT | CASSPPAGQAFF | TRBV18 | medium-sized | TRBJ1-1 | NA
TGTGCCAGCAGCTTTTCTGGTAATACGCAGTATTTT | CASSFSGNTQYF | TRBV7-9 | many | TRBJ2-3 | NA
TGTGCCAGCAGCCCAAGAAAGGGTTATGAAAAACTGTTTTTT | CASSPRKGYEKLFF | TRBV7-8 | NA | TRBJ1-4 | NA
TGTGCCACCATTCAGGGGGCCCTAGTGGCTTTCTTT | CATIQGALVAFF | TRBV28 | medium-sized | TRBJ1-1 | TRBD1
TGTGCCAGCAGCTCGAGGTCAGGGGGAGGCACTGAAGCTTTCTTT | CASSSRSGGGTEAFF | TRBV7-8 | NA | TRBJ1-1 | TRBD1
TGTGCCAGCAGGCCGTGGGGGCAGGGACTCGATACGCAGTATTTT | CASRPWGQGLDTQYF | TRBV6-2/TRBV6-3 | NA | TRBJ2-3 | NA